The clone carrying this T cell receptor beta chain was seen more than once but under ten times. Its antigen is still unknown. Trimming took 1 base from V and 0 from J, leaving 11 bases between them. Germline V gene data show CDR1 as SEHNR and CDR2 as FQNEAQ (reference sequence). CDR3 length: 16 residues. With a J-beta primer mix and a sample-barcoded 5' primer, a second PCR ran about 6 to 11 cycles. Sequencing of every sample gave 2.5 million or more CDR3-containing paired-end reads. TCRdb re-called the 5' RACE reads through MiXCR, storing one row per CDR3 protein. This table holds 1 million to 1.2 million distinct CDR3 sequences, roughly two fifths found once. These data are taken from a study of blood T cells in healthy people across ages. The study, taken as a whole, reports: The study could not conclusively compare naive and antigen-experienced cells, given its unsorted PBMCs. Among long-lived donors, naive CD4+ cells were more numerous and diversity higher than in aged donors.

Sequenced material: blood. The origin of this receptor is a man aged 18 to 29 in good health. This sequence joins TRBV7-9 and TRBJ2-3; D might be TRBD2 (6 bases). CDR3 residues: CASSLGRGRSTDTQYF. As DNA, the CDR3 is TGTGCCAGCAGCTTAGGCCGGGGGAGAAGCACAGATACGCAGTATTTT.